One and the same sample provided the 20 T cell receptor beta chains below, sequenced in a study of blood T cell repertoires in COVID-19. Sequenced by immunoSEQ multiplex PCR; TCRdb stores in-frame clones only, minus some. The sample lists about 230,000 clones; 86% were seen once. Sample: peripheral blood. These receptors originate from a man between 45 and 60 years old with COVID-19, enrolled during active disease.

The genes are TRBV4-2 and TRBJ2-1, with 11 bases aligning to TRBD2. After removal of 2 bases from V and 8 bases from J, the junction contained 8 bases not matched to a gene. This CDR3 region has 16 residues. From germline, CDR1 is LGHNA and CDR2 YNFKEQ. CDR3 in amino acids: CASSQLAGGSLDEQFF. The DNA for the CDR3 is TGTGCCAGCAGCCAATTAGCGGGGGGGAGCTTAGATGAGCAGTTCTTC.

Only a few counts were recorded for this clone. The rearrangement links TRBV7-3 to TRBJ2-7; TRBD1 aligns across 8 bases. Germline V gene sequence: CDR1 SGHTA, CDR2 FQGTGA. This CDR3 comprises 15 residues. Losses at the gene ends were 5 bases for V and 2 bases for J; bases not matched to a gene: 8. The CDR3 spells CASSLYGQGAYEQYF. The CDR3 nucleotides are TGTGCCAGCAGCCTCTATGGACAGGGCGCCTACGAGCAGTACTTC.

The gene calls are TRBV5-1 and TRBJ2-5; no firm D call. Trimming took 4 bases from V and 2 from J, leaving 15 bases between them. From germline, CDR1 is SGHRS and CDR2 YFSETQ. The CDR3 extends over 15 amino acids. For the CDR3, the DNA is TGCGCCAGCAGCCCCGTAATCGTACGGCAAGAGACCCAGTACTTC. Protein sequence: CASSPVIVRQETQYF. Full variable domain (missing parts from reference TRBV5-1 and TRBJ2-5): KAGVTQTPRYLIKTRGQQVTLSCSPISGHRSVSWYQQTPGQGLQFLFEYFSETQRNKGNFPGRFSGRQFSNSRSEMNVSTLELGDSALYLCASSPVIVRQETQYFGPGTRLLVL.

The chain links TRBV28 to TRBJ1-2; possible D gene TRBD1, 5 bases. V lost 7 bases and J lost 4, with 13 bases in between. The germline V gene has CDR1 MDHEN and CDR2 SYDVKM. The CDR3 consists of 13 residues. CDR3 protein: CASTLGGGYGYTF. CDR3 coding DNA: TGTGCCAGCACCCTGGGGGGTGGCTATGGCTACACCTTC.

CDR3 protein: CASSKDLAQSSYEQYF. The CDR3 DNA follows: TGCGCCAGCAGCAAAGACCTAGCCCAGAGCTCCTACGAGCAGTACTTC. The chain couples TRBV5-1 to TRBJ2-7, with D possibly matching TRBD2 (5 bases). This CDR3 spans 16 amino acids. V shed 4 bases and J shed 0 bases, with 17 bases lying between them. Germline V gene sequence: CDR1 SGHRS, CDR2 YFSETQ.

This clone was seen just once. The J gene is TRBJ2-7, the V gene TRBV28; D may be TRBD1 (6 bases). The V gene lost 3 bases and the J gene lost 2 bases, with 20 bases spanning the gap. The CDR3 runs 17 residues. Per germline, CDR1 MDHEN and CDR2 SYDVKM. CDR3: CASSLARPRGLAYEQYF. The CDR3 coding sequence is TGTGCCAGCAGTTTGGCCCGCCCCAGGGGCCTCGCCTACGAGCAGTACTTC.

The chain couples TRBV28 to TRBJ2-1, with D unclear. The CDR3 has 15 amino acids. With 6 bases removed from V and 0 bases from J, the gap between germline ends came to 12 bases. Per the germline V gene, CDR1 is MDHEN and CDR2 is SYDVKM. CDR3 region: CASSPSAVSYNEQFF. The CDR3 DNA reads TGTGCCAGCAGCCCTTCCGCAGTCTCCTACAATGAGCAGTTCTTC.

V gene TRBV11-2 combines with J gene TRBJ2-1; TRBD2 agrees at 11 bases. Trimming at V came to 4 bases and at J to 8 bases, leaving 13 bases not matched to a gene. The CDR3 totals 17 residues. The germline CDR1 and CDR2 sequences are SGHAT and FQNNGV. The CDR3 spells CASSSLIVAGGQDEQFF. The CDR3 DNA reads as TGTGCCAGCAGCTCCCTGATTGTAGCGGGAGGGCAGGATGAGCAGTTCTTC.

The V call is TRBV2, the J call TRBJ1-1, with D perhaps matching TRBD1 (5 bases). This CDR3 contains 13 residues. CDR1 and CDR2 from the germline V gene are SNHLY and FYNNEI. Trimming left V 7 bases short and J 3 bases short, with 12 bases between. The CDR3 is CASNQGFDTEAFF. In DNA, the CDR3 is TGTGCCAGCAACCAGGGTTTCGACACTGAAGCTTTCTTT.

J is TRBJ1-1 and V is TRBV12-3 or TRBV12-4; tentative D call: TRBD1 (5 bases). This CDR3 spans 13 amino acids. Between the trimmed V and J ends, which lost 2 bases and 4 bases, there was a span of 8 bases. The CDR3 sequence: CASSLRTPTEAFF. The CDR3 nucleotides are TGTGCCAGCAGTTTAAGGACACCCACTGAAGCTTTCTTT.

The V call is TRBV4-3, the J call TRBJ2-1; 10 bases match TRBD2. The CDR3 is made up of 17 amino acids. V shed 0 bases, J shed 3 bases, and the junction held 5 bases outside the gene matches. In germline, CDR1 is LGHNA, CDR2 YSLEER. The CDR3 bases are TGCGCCAGCAGCCAAGATCAAGCGGGGGGGTACTACAATGAGCAGTTCTTC. It translates to CASSQDQAGGYYNEQFF.

A note on this clone: The junction differs from germline at one of its ends, possibly a read error. The chain carries TRBV6-5 and TRBJ1-1; unclear D gene. Germline CDR1 MNHEY, CDR2 SVGAGI. The CDR3 runs 13 residues. Written as DNA, the CDR3 is TGTGCCAGCAGCCGGACGGGGAACGCTGAAGCTTTCTTT. This sequence encodes CASSRTGNAEAFF.

The genes are TRBV5-4 and TRBJ1-6; TRBD1 matches at 8 bases. CDR1 is SGHNT, CDR2 YYREEE, per germline (reference sequence). V lost 4 bases and J lost 6; bases outside the gene matches: 9. The CDR3 is 16 residues long. DNA of the CDR3: TGTGCCAGCAGCCGGACAGGGAGATTGAGTAATTCACCCCTCCACTTT. Translation gives CASSRTGRLSNSPLHF.

J is TRBJ1-4 and V is TRBV18; 9 bases are shared with TRBD1. Germline V gene sequence: CDR1 KGHSH, CDR2 LQKENI. The CDR3 runs to 15 residues. Trimming took 5 bases from V and 7 from J; bases not matched to a gene: 8. The CDR3 loop is CASSAPGQGSEKLFF. CDR3 DNA sequence: TGTGCCAGCTCAGCCCCGGGACAGGGAAGTGAAAAACTGTTTTTT. The full variable domain, with the rest looked up from reference TRBV18 and TRBJ1-4, is NAGVMQNPRHLVRRRGQEARLRCSPMKGHSHVYWYRQLPEEGLKFMVYLQKENIIDESGMPKERFSAEFPKEGPSILRIQQVVRGDSAAYFCASSAPGQGSEKLFFGSGTQLSVL.

The rearrangement uses TRBV21-1 and TRBJ1-2. TRBV21-1 is marked as a pseudogene. The CDR3 extends over 14 amino acids. The CDR3 here is CASSKVPVYYGYTF. CDR3 DNA: TGTGCCAGCAGCAAAGTCCCGGTGTACTATGGCTACACCTTC.

This rearrangement joins TRBV25-1 to TRBJ2-5, with D hard to call. This CDR3 is built from 13 residues. Germline V lookup: CDR1 MGHDK, CDR2 SYGVNS. Trimming took 2 bases from V and 6 from J, leaving 10 bases between them. The CDR3 DNA is TGTGCCAGCAGTGAAGTTAGCCCCCAGACCCAGTACTTC. It specifies CASSEVSPQTQYF. Filled out from reference TRBV25-1 and TRBJ2-5, the complete variable domain reads EADIYQTPRYLVIGTGKKITLECSQTMGHDKMYWYQQDPGMELHLIHYSYGVNSTEKGDLSSESTVSRIRTEHFPLTLESARPSHTSQYLCASSEVSPQTQYFGPGTRLLVL.

The CDR3 loop reads CASSGRQGRTEAFF. The CDR3 DNA reads as TGTGCCAGCAGTGGACGACAGGGGCGCACTGAAGCTTTCTTT. This chain connects TRBV2 to TRBJ1-1, with 8 bases aligning to TRBD1. Germline lookup yields CDR1 SNHLY and CDR2 FYNNEI. V lost 4 bases and J lost 4; bases outside the gene matches: 5. This CDR3 comprises 14 residues.

This chain joins TRBV28 and TRBJ1-1; 7 bases align to TRBD1. Germline V gene data show CDR1 as MDHEN and CDR2 as SYDVKM. J lost 3 bases, V lost 4 bases, and 11 bases had no gene match. CDR3 size: 16 residues. The CDR3 protein is CASSSPAQGGYTEAFF. The CDR3 DNA follows: TGTGCCAGCAGTTCCCCGGCGCAGGGGGGTTACACTGAAGCTTTCTTT. Combining the CDR3 with reference TRBV28 and TRBJ1-1 gives the whole variable domain DVKVTQSSRYLVKRTGEKVFLECVQDMDHENMFWYRQDPGLGLRLIYFSYDVKMKEKGDIPEGYSVSREKKERFSLILESASTNQTSMYLCASSSPAQGGYTEAFFGQGTRLTVV.

The chain has TRBV7-2 and TRBJ1-6; D unresolved. The CDR3 length is 13 residues. V lost 4 bases and J 7 bases, leaving 8 bases between the germline ends. Germline V lookup: CDR1 SGHTA, CDR2 FQGNSA. CDR3: CASSSSLNSPLHF. The CDR3 DNA is TGTGCCAGCAGCTCCTCACTAAATTCACCCCTCCACTTT.

This clone was observed a few times. The CDR3 here is CASSQVAGSDNSPLHF. DNA for the CDR3: TGTGCCAGCAGCCAAGTGGCCGGGTCCGATAATTCACCCCTCCACTTT. This chain links TRBV4-2 with TRBJ1-6; no clear D gene. CDR3 length: 16 amino acids. Trimming cost V 1 base and J 5 bases, with 12 bases left between them. From germline, CDR1 is LGHNA and CDR2 YNFKEQ.